The rows below give T cell receptor beta chains drawn from one sample of a study of Ad26.COV2.S vaccination and SARS-CoV-2 variants. Clones were sequenced by immunoSEQ multiplex PCR, and TCRdb holds only the in-frame ones, with some missing. The sample carries roughly 330,000 clones, 90% recorded once. The material sequenced was peripheral blood, taken in a trial of Ad26.COV2.S vaccine versus placebo. These TCRs come from a person aged 18-65 years who received the Ad26.COV2.S COVID-19 vaccine or a placebo. Each CDR3 is given with its conserved first and last residue. Fields, in order: clone size, J gene, V gene, CDR3 length, D gene, CDR3 DNA, CDR3 protein. A D gene is named only where the DNA matches it firmly. Only part of the rows carry a size: once, few, many, or a class if the clone is expanded.

. | TRBJ1-6 | TRBV5-5 | 14 | TRBD1 | TGTGCCAGCAGCCGACAGGGGGCCGGTTCACCCCTCCACTTT | CASSRQGAGSPLHF
. | TRBJ2-5 | TRBV19 | 14 | . | TGTGCCAGTAGTCCCTGGGTAGCTCAGGAGACCCAGTACTTC | CASSPWVAQETQYF
. | TRBJ2-5 | TRBV13 | 14 | . | TGTGCCAGCAGCTTCCCCCCCTTACAAGAGACCCAGTACTTC | CASSFPPLQETQYF
. | TRBJ2-5 | TRBV5-1 | 14 | . | TGCGCCAGCACTGGCAGCCTGTACCAAGAGACCCAGTACTTC | CASTGSLYQETQYF
. | TRBJ2-1 | TRBV19 | 14 | . | TGTGCCAGTAGTGACGGGGGCTCCTACAATGAGCAGTTCTTC | CASSDGGSYNEQFF
. | TRBJ2-1 | TRBV7-8 | 14 | . | TGTGCCAGCAGCTTAGTTGAGGTTCCTAGCCTGCAGTTCTTC | CASSLVEVPSLQFF
. | TRBJ1-2 | TRBV4-3 | 19 | . | TGCGCCAGCAGCCAAGATTCCGGGCAGGGGAGGTCGACCCCCTATGGCTACACCTTC | CASSQDSGQGRSTPYGYTF
. | TRBJ2-3 | TRBV3-1/TRBV3-2 | 16 | . | TGTGCCAGCAGCCGCATTAGCGGCCTCTCCACAGATACGCAGTATTTT | CASSRISGLSTDTQYF
. | TRBJ2-7 | TRBV3-1/TRBV3-2 | 14 | . | TGTGCCAGCAGCTGGACAAGAAGCTCCTACGAGCAGTACTTC | CASSWTRSSYEQYF
. | TRBJ2-1 | TRBV6-5 | 16 | TRBD2 | TGTGCCAGCAGTTACAGGCGGGAGGGCCCGGGGAGTGAGCAGTTCTTC | CASSYRREGPGSEQFF
. | TRBJ2-7 | TRBV4-3 | 15 | . | TGCGCCAGCAGCCAACAGGGAGGAGGATTATACGAGCAGTACTTC | CASSQQGGGLYEQYF
. | TRBJ2-1 | TRBV5-1 | 13 | . | TGCGCCAGCAGCCCCGACCCCGTTGGTGAGCAGTTCTTC | CASSPDPVGEQFF
. | TRBJ2-2 | TRBV15 | 15 | . | TGTGCCACCAGCGCCGAGGCTGTCTTATTTGGGGAGCTGTTTTTT | CATSAEAVLFGELFF
. | TRBJ1-2 | TRBV2 | 12 | . | TGTGCCAGTAGGATATTGGACTATGGCTACACCTTC | CASRILDYGYTF
few | TRBJ2-3 | TRBV30 | 14 | TRBD2 | TGTGCCTGGAGACAGGCGGGAGGGGAAGATACGCAGTATTTT | CAWRQAGGEDTQYF
. | TRBJ1-1 | TRBV5-1 | 14 | . | TGCGCCAGCAGCACCGGACATACGAACACTGAAGCTTTCTTT | CASSTGHTNTEAFF
. | TRBJ2-1 | TRBV19 | 13 | . | TGTGCCAGTAGTATAACAGGGGGGGGTGAGCAGTTCTTC | CASSITGGGEQFF
. | TRBJ2-7 | TRBV6-2/TRBV6-3 | 12 | . | TGTGCCAGCAGTGATGTGGAAATCGGACAGTACTTC | CASSDVEIGQYF
. | TRBJ2-1 | TRBV7-2 | 14 | TRBD2 | TGTGCCAGCAGCACTCGGGGGGGCGGACGTGAGCAGTTCTTC | CASSTRGGGREQFF
few | TRBJ2-7 | TRBV6-2/TRBV6-3 | 18 | . | TGTGCCAGCAGTTACTCGATGAGGACGGCCGCGCCATCCTACGAGCAGTACTTC | CASSYSMRTAAPSYEQYF
. | TRBJ1-2 | TRBV25-1 | 15 | . | TGTGCCAGCAGTGAAAACGATCCACGGATAAAGGGCTACACCTTC | CASSENDPRIKGYTF
. | TRBJ1-4 | TRBV5-4 | 16 | TRBD1 | TGTGCCAGCAGCGCCACCGGGACAGGGGGCAGCGAAAAACTGTTTTTT | CASSATGTGGSEKLFF
many | TRBJ2-2 | TRBV3-1/TRBV3-2 | 19 | TRBD2 | TGTGCCAGCAGCCAAGATTCGGGACTAGCGGGAGGCTGGGCCGGGGAGCTGTTTTTT | CASSQDSGLAGGWAGELFF
. | TRBJ1-5 | TRBV3-1/TRBV3-2 | 14 | . | TGTGCCAGCAGCCTTCGGGACAGCAATCAGCCCCAGCATTTT | CASSLRDSNQPQHF
. | TRBJ1-1 | TRBV19 | 17 | . | TGTGCCAGTAGTATTATCCCGGGGCAGCGCGTGTGGACTGAAGCTTTCTTT | CASSIIPGQRVWTEAFF
. | TRBJ1-4 | TRBV5-4 | 12 | TRBD1 | TGTGCCAGCAGTTTGGACAGGGTCGAACTGTTTTTT | CASSLDRVELFF
. | TRBJ2-3 | TRBV4-1 | 16 | TRBD2 | TGCGCCAGCAGCCAAGATCGCGCGGGGGGGGGAAATACGCAGTATTTT | CASSQDRAGGGNTQYF
. | TRBJ2-6 | TRBV10-3 | 16 | . | TGTGCCATCAGTGACCCAGGGTTAGCTGGGGCCAACGTCCTGACTTTC | CAISDPGLAGANVLTF
. | TRBJ1-1 | TRBV7-9 | 12 | . | TGTGCCAGCAGCTTAGACCCCACTGAAGCTTTCTTT | CASSLDPTEAFF